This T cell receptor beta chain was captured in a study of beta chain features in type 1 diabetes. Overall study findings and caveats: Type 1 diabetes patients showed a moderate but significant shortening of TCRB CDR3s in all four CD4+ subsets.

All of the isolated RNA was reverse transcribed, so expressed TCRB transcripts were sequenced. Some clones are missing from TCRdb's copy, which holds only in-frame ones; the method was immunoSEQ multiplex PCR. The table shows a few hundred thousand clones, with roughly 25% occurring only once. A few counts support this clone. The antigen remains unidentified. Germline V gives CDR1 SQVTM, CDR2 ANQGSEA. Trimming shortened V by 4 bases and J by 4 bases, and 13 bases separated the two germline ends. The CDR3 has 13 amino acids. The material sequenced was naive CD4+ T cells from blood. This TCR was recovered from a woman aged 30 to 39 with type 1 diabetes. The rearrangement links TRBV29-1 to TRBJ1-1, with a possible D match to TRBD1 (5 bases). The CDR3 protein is CSVGQGIGTEAFF. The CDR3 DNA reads TGCAGCGTTGGGCAGGGAATCGGCACTGAAGCTTTCTTT. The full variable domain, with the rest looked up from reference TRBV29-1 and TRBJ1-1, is SAVISQKPSRDICQRGTSLTIQCQVDSQVTMMFWYRQQPGQSLTLIATANQGSEATYESGFVIDKFPISRPNLTFSTLTVSNMSPEDSSIYLCSVGQGIGTEAFFGQGTRLTVV.